This is a list of T cell receptor beta chains from one sample in a study of T cells in Graves' hyperthyroidism and ophthalmopathy. One entry per CDR3 protein, called by TCRdb with MiXCR from the multiplex PCR reads. The table records around 380,000 distinct CDR3 sequences, approximately 13% of them present only once. Sequencing was performed on blood. The receptors were sampled from a man aged 30-40 years with Graves' hyperthyroidism that later progressed to Graves' ophthalmopathy. CDR3s include the opening cysteine and the closing phenylalanine or tryptophan. The D gene is left open where the match is weak. Clone size is not always given. Where it is, it says once, few, many or a class for expanded clones.

v_call: TRBV5-1; d_call: TRBD2; clone_size: .; j_call: TRBJ2-2; cdr3_nt: TGCGCCAGCAGCTTGTTGCCTAGCGGGGCGAACACCGGGGAGCTGTTTTTT; cdr3_aa: CASSLLPSGANTGELFF
v_call: TRBV24-1; d_call: .; clone_size: many; j_call: TRBJ1-5; cdr3_nt: TGTGCCACCAGTGATTACGGGGCGAATCAGCCCCAGCATTTT; cdr3_aa: CATSDYGANQPQHF
v_call: TRBV18; d_call: .; clone_size: few; j_call: TRBJ1-1; cdr3_nt: TGTGCCAGCTCACCACCGCTAGGGCAGCTGAACACTGAAGCTTTCTTT; cdr3_aa: CASSPPLGQLNTEAFF
v_call: TRBV6-2/TRBV6-3; d_call: .; clone_size: .; j_call: TRBJ2-2; cdr3_nt: TGTGTCACAGGACAGAACACCGGGGAGCTGTTTTTT; cdr3_aa: CVTGQNTGELFF
v_call: TRBV3-1; d_call: .; clone_size: many; j_call: TRBJ1-1; cdr3_nt: TGTGCCAGCAGCCAAGAGTGGGGGAACACTGAAGCTTTCTTT; cdr3_aa: CASSQEWGNTEAFF
v_call: TRBV30; d_call: .; clone_size: many; j_call: TRBJ1-4; cdr3_nt: TGTGCCTGGACCAGGCAGGGCGACGAAAAACTGTTTTTT; cdr3_aa: CAWTRQGDEKLFF
v_call: TRBV28; d_call: .; clone_size: .; j_call: TRBJ2-1; cdr3_nt: TGTGCCAGTCTCCGCGGGGGCGCGAACAATGAGCAGTTCTTC; cdr3_aa: CASLRGGANNEQFF
v_call: TRBV19; d_call: .; clone_size: many; j_call: TRBJ1-5; cdr3_nt: TGTGCCAGTAGTATAGGCCAGGCCACCAATCAGCCCCAGCATTTT; cdr3_aa: CASSIGQATNQPQHF
v_call: TRBV20-1; d_call: .; clone_size: few; j_call: TRBJ1-6; cdr3_nt: TGCAGTGCAAGATCGGGGGACGCCTATAATTCACCCCTCCACTTT; cdr3_aa: CSARSGDAYNSPLHF
v_call: TRBV6-6; d_call: .; clone_size: many; j_call: TRBJ1-6; cdr3_nt: TGTGCCAGCAGTTACCCTCCGCAGGGGAGTTTGGATTCACCCCTCCACTTT; cdr3_aa: CASSYPPQGSLDSPLHF
v_call: TRBV28; d_call: .; clone_size: .; j_call: TRBJ1-4; cdr3_nt: TGTGCCAGCAGTGGCGCGTCGGGGGGCTCGAGAGAAAAACTGTTTTTT; cdr3_aa: CASSGASGGSREKLFF
v_call: TRBV27; d_call: TRBD1; clone_size: many; j_call: TRBJ1-6; cdr3_nt: TGTGCCAGCAGTTCTGGACAGGGGGATTCACCCCTCCACTTT; cdr3_aa: CASSSGQGDSPLHF
v_call: TRBV9; d_call: .; clone_size: few; j_call: TRBJ1-4; cdr3_nt: TGTGCCAGCAGCGAGACCACAGGAGGTGAAAAACTGTTTTTT; cdr3_aa: CASSETTGGEKLFF
v_call: TRBV28; d_call: TRBD1; clone_size: many; j_call: TRBJ2-3; cdr3_nt: TGTGCCAGCAGTTACGACAGGGCCGCAGATACGCAGTATTTT; cdr3_aa: CASSYDRAADTQYF
v_call: TRBV6-1; d_call: TRBD1; clone_size: many; j_call: TRBJ1-2; cdr3_nt: TGTGCCAGCAGGGATGGACAGGGATGGGCTAACTATGGCTACACCTTC; cdr3_aa: CASRDGQGWANYGYTF
v_call: TRBV6-6; d_call: .; clone_size: .; j_call: TRBJ2-2; cdr3_nt: TGTGCCAGCAGTTACTCGACAGGGAACACCGGGGAGCTGTTTTTT; cdr3_aa: CASSYSTGNTGELFF
v_call: TRBV5-1; d_call: TRBD1; clone_size: .; j_call: TRBJ2-7; cdr3_nt: TGCGCCAGCAGCGAGGGACAGGGGTGGACCTACGAGCAGTACTTC; cdr3_aa: CASSEGQGWTYEQYF
v_call: TRBV30; d_call: .; clone_size: .; j_call: TRBJ2-7; cdr3_nt: TGTGCCTGGAGTACTGACTCCTACGAGCAGTACTTC; cdr3_aa: CAWSTDSYEQYF
v_call: TRBV20-1; d_call: .; clone_size: few; j_call: TRBJ2-5; cdr3_nt: TGCAGTGCTAGAGATTTCCGCGGGGAGACCCAGTACTTC; cdr3_aa: CSARDFRGETQYF
v_call: TRBV24-1; d_call: TRBD1; clone_size: .; j_call: TRBJ2-3; cdr3_nt: TGTGCCACCAGTGATTTAGGGACAGGGGGGACAGATACACAGTATTTT; cdr3_aa: CATSDLGTGGTDTQYF
v_call: TRBV28; d_call: .; clone_size: many; j_call: TRBJ2-7; cdr3_nt: TGTGCCAGCAGCAACGCTAGGGTTGAGCAGTACTTC; cdr3_aa: CASSNARVEQYF
v_call: TRBV2; d_call: .; clone_size: .; j_call: TRBJ1-2; cdr3_nt: TGTGCCAGCAGTGAAACAGCCCAGTTTTATGGCTACACCTTC; cdr3_aa: CASSETAQFYGYTF
v_call: TRBV7-9; d_call: .; clone_size: many; j_call: TRBJ1-2; cdr3_nt: TGTGCCAGCAGCTTAGGTGTCCCCGACGCATACAATAACTATGGCTACACCTTC; cdr3_aa: CASSLGVPDAYNNYGYTF
v_call: TRBV6-2/TRBV6-3; d_call: .; clone_size: few; j_call: TRBJ1-6; cdr3_nt: TGTGCCAGCAGTTATGGGGAATCGGACCCGAGCTCCTATAATTCACCCCTCCACTTT; cdr3_aa: CASSYGESDPSSYNSPLHF
v_call: TRBV11-2; d_call: .; clone_size: .; j_call: TRBJ2-2; cdr3_nt: TGTGCCAGCAGAGCTCCCACGGACGGGAACACCGGGGAGCTGTTTTTT; cdr3_aa: CASRAPTDGNTGELFF
v_call: TRBV7-9; d_call: .; clone_size: .; j_call: TRBJ1-5; cdr3_nt: TGTGCCAGCAGCTTGAGTAGCGACCACAATCAGCCCCAGCATTTT; cdr3_aa: CASSLSSDHNQPQHF
v_call: TRBV5-1; d_call: .; clone_size: few; j_call: TRBJ2-2; cdr3_nt: TGCGCCAGCAGCTTGGGCGGCTCCTCGAACACCGGGGAGCTGTTTTTT; cdr3_aa: CASSLGGSSNTGELFF
v_call: TRBV13; d_call: .; clone_size: .; j_call: TRBJ1-4; cdr3_nt: TGTGCCAGCAGCTTATCAGGCTCTAATGAAAAACTGTTTTTT; cdr3_aa: CASSLSGSNEKLFF
v_call: TRBV9; d_call: TRBD1; clone_size: .; j_call: TRBJ1-1; cdr3_nt: TGTGCCAGCAGCCCCCGACAGGGGAAAACGAACACTGAAGCTTTCTTT; cdr3_aa: CASSPRQGKTNTEAFF
v_call: TRBV28; d_call: .; clone_size: many; j_call: TRBJ1-6; cdr3_nt: TGTGCCAGCAGTTTACCGAGACACCTGTATTCACCCCTCCACTTT; cdr3_aa: CASSLPRHLYSPLHF
v_call: TRBV5-1; d_call: TRBD1; clone_size: .; j_call: TRBJ2-2; cdr3_nt: TGCGCCAGCAGCTTGGGTCTTTCTGGACAGGGGAACACCGGGGAGCTGTTTTTT; cdr3_aa: CASSLGLSGQGNTGELFF
v_call: TRBV6-2/TRBV6-3; d_call: .; clone_size: many; j_call: TRBJ2-4; cdr3_nt: TGTGCCAGCAGTTACGGGCAGGGGATAGCCAAAAACATTCAGTACTTC; cdr3_aa: CASSYGQGIAKNIQYF
v_call: TRBV12-3/TRBV12-4; d_call: TRBD2; clone_size: many; j_call: TRBJ2-1; cdr3_nt: TGTGCCAGCAGTATCCTAGCGGGGGGATTCAATGAGCAGTTCTTC; cdr3_aa: CASSILAGGFNEQFF
v_call: TRBV7-9; d_call: .; clone_size: many; j_call: TRBJ2-1; cdr3_nt: TGTGCCAGCAGCCCGGGCGGGGGCATCAATGAGCAGTTCTTC; cdr3_aa: CASSPGGGINEQFF
v_call: TRBV12-3/TRBV12-4; d_call: TRBD1; clone_size: few; j_call: TRBJ2-2; cdr3_nt: TGTGCCAGCAGTTTCCCACTCAGGGGGCCGGGCGGGGAGCTGTTTTTT; cdr3_aa: CASSFPLRGPGGELFF
v_call: TRBV28; d_call: .; clone_size: .; j_call: TRBJ2-2; cdr3_nt: TGTGCCAGCAGGTTTCTATCCACCGGGGAGCTGTTTTTT; cdr3_aa: CASRFLSTGELFF
v_call: TRBV7-6; d_call: .; clone_size: .; j_call: TRBJ1-5; cdr3_nt: TGTGCCAGCAGCTTAGGGGAGGGGGGGTTGAATCAGCCCCAGCATTTT; cdr3_aa: CASSLGEGGLNQPQHF
v_call: TRBV27; d_call: TRBD1; clone_size: many; j_call: TRBJ1-4; cdr3_nt: TGTGCCAGCAGTAGACAGGGACCGGATGAAAAACTGTTTTTT; cdr3_aa: CASSRQGPDEKLFF
v_call: TRBV9; d_call: .; clone_size: .; j_call: TRBJ1-2; cdr3_nt: TGTGCCAGCAGCGTAGGGTTAGACTATGGCTACACCTTC; cdr3_aa: CASSVGLDYGYTF
v_call: TRBV6-1; d_call: .; clone_size: .; j_call: TRBJ1-6; cdr3_nt: TGTGCCAGCAGTGAAGTACGGGGGCAGATACCCCTCCACTTT; cdr3_aa: CASSEVRGQIPLHF
v_call: TRBV9; d_call: TRBD2; clone_size: few; j_call: TRBJ2-7; cdr3_nt: TGTGCCAGCAGCGATAGCGGGGGGGCGTCCGAGCAGTACTTC; cdr3_aa: CASSDSGGASEQYF
v_call: TRBV5-1; d_call: TRBD1; clone_size: many; j_call: TRBJ2-1; cdr3_nt: TGCGCCAGCAGCTTGGGGGACAGGGGGTACAATGAGCAGTTCTTC; cdr3_aa: CASSLGDRGYNEQFF
v_call: TRBV14; d_call: .; clone_size: many; j_call: TRBJ2-2; cdr3_nt: TGTGCCAGCAGTCTCTGGGAACGGAACACCGGGGAGCTGTTTTTT; cdr3_aa: CASSLWERNTGELFF
v_call: TRBV12-3/TRBV12-4; d_call: TRBD1; clone_size: many; j_call: TRBJ2-1; cdr3_nt: TGTGCCAGCAGGCGACGCGGGACAGGGGTTTACAATGAGCAGTTCTTC; cdr3_aa: CASRRRGTGVYNEQFF
v_call: TRBV4-1; d_call: .; clone_size: .; j_call: TRBJ2-1; cdr3_nt: TGCGCCAGCAGCCCGTTGGCGAACTCCTACAATGAGCAGTTCTTC; cdr3_aa: CASSPLANSYNEQFF
v_call: TRBV19; d_call: TRBD1; clone_size: .; j_call: TRBJ2-1; cdr3_nt: TGTGCCAGTAGTATTGAGGGACAGGGGGTGTACAATGAGCAGTTCTTC; cdr3_aa: CASSIEGQGVYNEQFF